This T cell receptor beta chain was documented in a study of human T cells and chemical hapten exposure. As for the study in general: Upper inner arm skin measuring approximately 2 cm by approximately 2 cm received 2% DPC for sensitization. In the roughly 25-week study, patients were dosed weekly with diphenylcyclopropenone on the scalp throughout.

The CDR3 spans 14 residues. Germline assignment: CDR1 DFQATT and CDR2 SNEGSKA (reference sequence). V lost 3 bases and J 5 bases, leaving 13 bases between the germline ends. Each CDR3 protein gets one entry after TCRdb re-called the RACE reads with MiXCR. The table has roughly 180,000 distinct CDR3 sequences, 20% to 25% seen once. Time point meaning: patch test 1, 2 weeks after DPC sensitization. Treatment described: therapeutic diphenylcyclopropenone sensitization with weekly scalp DPC. Whole-study results and caveats: Donor immune responses may differ from healthy people's, since all donors had alopecia. TCRs whose frequency exceeded 1 in 1000 remained the same following DPC sensitization.

Concerning this clonotype: Its target is unknown.

The specimen was whole blood, collected in connection with sensitization to the hapten diphenylcyclopropenone (DPC). This TCR derives from a woman between 50 and 59 years old with alopecia areata. Some clones in this sample may be carry-over from other donors' samples. The genes are TRBV20-1 and TRBJ1-4, with D perhaps matching TRBD1 (6 bases). The CDR3 region has the DNA TGCAGTGCTAGTATCTCAGGGGCGAATGAAAAACTGTTTTTT. Protein sequence: CSASISGANEKLFF.